These T cell receptor beta chains were read from a single sample in a study of metastatic and nonmetastatic thyroid tumors. TCRdb used MiXCR to call clones anew from the PCR reads. The sample carries tens of thousands of clones, under 40% recorded once. Source material: tumor tissue. The receptors shown here come from a female donor with papillary thyroid cancer or a benign thyroid nodule (not recorded which). Some clones in this sample may be carry-over from other donors' samples. Both conserved end residues are part of each CDR3.

v_call: TRBV27
j_call: TRBJ1-2
cdr3_aa: CASSDLGQGGYTF

v_call: TRBV6-1
j_call: TRBJ2-3
cdr3_aa: CASTSGQGATDTQYF

v_call: TRBV15
j_call: TRBJ2-7
cdr3_aa: CATSRDFSGSDEQYF

v_call: TRBV7-2
j_call: TRBJ1-5
cdr3_aa: CASSPRGQPQHF

v_call: TRBV6-2/TRBV6-3
j_call: TRBJ2-2
cdr3_aa: CASSYTPGLASDTGELFF

v_call: TRBV12-3/TRBV12-4
j_call: TRBJ2-2
cdr3_aa: CASIYSRGDTGELFF

v_call: TRBV20-1
j_call: TRBJ2-2
cdr3_aa: CSASAQGANTGELFF

v_call: TRBV19
j_call: TRBJ2-7
cdr3_aa: CASSTQAGAYEQYF

v_call: TRBV6-1
j_call: TRBJ2-1
cdr3_aa: CASSENGGEYNEQFF

v_call: TRBV12-5
j_call: TRBJ2-7
cdr3_aa: CASGLGRQPYEQYF

v_call: TRBV11-2
j_call: TRBJ1-4
cdr3_aa: CASSSVQGAQEKLFF

v_call: TRBV7-9
j_call: TRBJ2-3
cdr3_aa: CASSLTFRADTQYF

v_call: TRBV28
j_call: TRBJ2-5
cdr3_aa: CASGMGQETQYF

v_call: TRBV24-1
j_call: TRBJ2-7
cdr3_aa: CATSDPGQSYEQYF

v_call: TRBV12-3/TRBV12-4
j_call: TRBJ2-7
cdr3_aa: CASSLTRGAYEQYF

v_call: TRBV11-2
j_call: TRBJ2-2
cdr3_aa: CASIGTGGVGELFF

v_call: TRBV6-1
j_call: TRBJ2-3
cdr3_aa: CASSELAGGPDTQYF

v_call: TRBV11-2
j_call: TRBJ2-1
cdr3_aa: CASSSRSGGEAEQFF

v_call: TRBV6-1
j_call: TRBJ1-3
cdr3_aa: CASSAPGTGGGNTIYF

v_call: TRBV6-2/TRBV6-3
j_call: TRBJ2-3
cdr3_aa: CASTPPTSGFRTDTQYF

v_call: TRBV20-1
j_call: TRBJ1-2
cdr3_aa: CSAKKIGAGGYTF